This T cell receptor beta chain is from a study of cytomegalovirus exposure and HLA in healthy donors. Study-level points and caveats: Later work associated fewer than 20,000 TCR beta sequences with HLA alleles at 0.05 false discovery rate. Earlier findings revealed that most TCR beta V segments proved productive either about 87% or about 30% of the time. Across donors, sequencing depth was assumed by presence/absence analyses to be roughly uniform.

V gave up 3 bases and J gave up 4 bases, with 12 bases separating them. Germline values: CDR1 LNHDA, CDR2 SQIVND (reference sequence). The CDR3 loop spans 14 amino acids. The PCR contained 60 Vbeta and 13 Jbeta primers. The repertoire was sequenced with immunoSEQ multiplex PCR; TCRdb's copy has only in-frame clones and lacks some. The table has about 90,000 clones, about four fifths seen once. A word on this clone: No antigen is known for it.

The receptor comes from a man aged 18 to 35 in good health and CMV-seronegative. The sequencing input was PBMCs. The chain links TRBV19 to TRBJ1-1, with a possible D match to TRBD1 (5 bases). This CDR3 is CASSIGSGGTEAFF. The CDR3 nucleotides are TGTGCCAGTAGTATCGGTTCGGGGGGCACTGAAGCTTTCTTT.